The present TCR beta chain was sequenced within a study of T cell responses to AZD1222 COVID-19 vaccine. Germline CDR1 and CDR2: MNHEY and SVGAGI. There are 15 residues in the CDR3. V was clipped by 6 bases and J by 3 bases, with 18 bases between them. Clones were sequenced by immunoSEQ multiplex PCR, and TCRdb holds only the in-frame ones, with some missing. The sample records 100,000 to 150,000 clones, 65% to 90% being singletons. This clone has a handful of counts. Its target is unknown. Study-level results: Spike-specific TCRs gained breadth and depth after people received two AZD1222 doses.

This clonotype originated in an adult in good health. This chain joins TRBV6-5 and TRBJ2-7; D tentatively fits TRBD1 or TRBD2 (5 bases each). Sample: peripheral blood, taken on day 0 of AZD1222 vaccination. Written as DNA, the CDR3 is TGTGCCAGCAGCCAAAACTATGGGGACGGCTACGAGCAGTACTTC. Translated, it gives CASSQNYGDGYEQYF.